This TCR beta chain was found in a study of shared clonotypes between healthy human individuals. Broader study findings: Rarefaction showed sorted-subset sequencing was incomplete despite large depth. Relative to memory subsets, naive subsets generally showed larger estimated richness.

Method: immunoSEQ multiplex PCR; TCRdb's copy keeps in-frame clones and lacks some. Of roughly 2 million clones listed, about 95% are singletons. As for this clone: Its antigen is as yet unknown.

Each of the donors was a healthy adult who was HIV-negative and had not had a recent acute infection or vaccination. Naive CD45RA+ and memory CD45RA-negative subsets were split from CD4+ cells. CDR3 length: 15 residues. J gave up 5 bases and V 10 bases, and 8 bases lay outside the gene matches. Germline V lookup: CDR1 SNHLY, CDR2 FYNNEI. This TCR came from a man between 18 and 29 years old in good health. The chain has TRBV2 and TRBJ1-6; 10 nucleotides line up with TRBD1. The specimen sequenced was naive CD4+ T cells sorted from blood. The sample's subset: CD45RA+ positively selected. The CDR3 here is CATSDRGPDNSPLHF. The CDR3, as DNA: TGTGCCACTTCTGACAGGGGGCCTGATAATTCACCCCTCCACTTT.